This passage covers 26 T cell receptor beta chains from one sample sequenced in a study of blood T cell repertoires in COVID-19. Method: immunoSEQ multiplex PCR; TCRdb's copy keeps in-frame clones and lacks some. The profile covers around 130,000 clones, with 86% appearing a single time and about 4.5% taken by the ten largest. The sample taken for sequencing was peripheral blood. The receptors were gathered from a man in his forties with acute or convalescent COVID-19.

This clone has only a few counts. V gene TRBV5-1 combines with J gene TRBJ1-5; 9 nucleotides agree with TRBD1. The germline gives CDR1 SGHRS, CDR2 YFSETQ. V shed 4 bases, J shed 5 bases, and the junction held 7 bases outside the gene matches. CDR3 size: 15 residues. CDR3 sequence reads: CASSGGDRADQPQHF. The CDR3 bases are TGCGCCAGCAGCGGGGGGGACAGGGCGGATCAGCCCCAGCATTTT.

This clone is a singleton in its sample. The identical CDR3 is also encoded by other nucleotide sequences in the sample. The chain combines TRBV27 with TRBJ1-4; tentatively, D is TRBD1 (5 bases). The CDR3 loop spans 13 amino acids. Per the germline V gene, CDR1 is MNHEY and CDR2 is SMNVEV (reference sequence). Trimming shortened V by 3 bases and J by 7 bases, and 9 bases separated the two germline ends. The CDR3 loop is CASSFSGFEKLFF. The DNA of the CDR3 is TGTGCCAGCAGTTTTTCAGGGTTTGAAAAACTGTTTTTT.

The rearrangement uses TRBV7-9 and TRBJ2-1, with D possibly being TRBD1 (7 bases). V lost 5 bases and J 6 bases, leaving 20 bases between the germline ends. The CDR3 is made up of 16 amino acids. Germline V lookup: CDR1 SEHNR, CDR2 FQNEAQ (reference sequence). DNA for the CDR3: TGTGCCAGCAGCCGTAGCGGTTCGAGACAGGGCAATGAGCAGTTCTTC. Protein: CASSRSGSRQGNEQFF.

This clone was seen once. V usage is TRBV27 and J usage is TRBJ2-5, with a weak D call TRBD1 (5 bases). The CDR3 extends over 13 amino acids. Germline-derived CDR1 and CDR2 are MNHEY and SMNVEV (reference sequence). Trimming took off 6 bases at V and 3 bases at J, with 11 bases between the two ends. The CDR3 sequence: CASSLRVEETQYF. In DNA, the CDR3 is TGTGCCAGCAGCCTCAGGGTAGAAGAGACCCAGTACTTC.

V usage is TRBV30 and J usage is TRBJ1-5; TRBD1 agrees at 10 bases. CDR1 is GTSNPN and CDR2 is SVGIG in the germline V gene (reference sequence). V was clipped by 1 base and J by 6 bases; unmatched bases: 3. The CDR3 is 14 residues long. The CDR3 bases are TGTGCCTGGAGTGCGACAGGGGGCGGTCAGCCCCAGCATTTT. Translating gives CAWSATGGGQPQHF.

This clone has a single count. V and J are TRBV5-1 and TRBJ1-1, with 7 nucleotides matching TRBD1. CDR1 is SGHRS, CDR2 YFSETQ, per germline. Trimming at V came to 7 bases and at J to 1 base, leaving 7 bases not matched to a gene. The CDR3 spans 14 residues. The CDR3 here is CASSYRGQNTEAFF. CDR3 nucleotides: TGCGCCAGCTCATACAGGGGCCAGAACACTGAAGCTTTCTTT.

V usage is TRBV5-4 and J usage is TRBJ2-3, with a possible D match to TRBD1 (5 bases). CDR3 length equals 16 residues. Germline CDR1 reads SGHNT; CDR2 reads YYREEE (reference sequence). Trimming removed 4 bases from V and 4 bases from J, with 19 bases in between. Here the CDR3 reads CASSPGGREGADTQYF. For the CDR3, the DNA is TGTGCCAGCAGCCCGGGTGGCAGGGAAGGGGCAGATACGCAGTATTTT.

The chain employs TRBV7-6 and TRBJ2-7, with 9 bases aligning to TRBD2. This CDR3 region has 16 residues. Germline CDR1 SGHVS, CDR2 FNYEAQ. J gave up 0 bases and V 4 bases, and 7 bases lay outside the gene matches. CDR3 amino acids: CASSSREGLASYEQYF. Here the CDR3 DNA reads TGTGCCAGCAGCTCACGTGAGGGACTAGCCTCCTACGAGCAGTACTTC.

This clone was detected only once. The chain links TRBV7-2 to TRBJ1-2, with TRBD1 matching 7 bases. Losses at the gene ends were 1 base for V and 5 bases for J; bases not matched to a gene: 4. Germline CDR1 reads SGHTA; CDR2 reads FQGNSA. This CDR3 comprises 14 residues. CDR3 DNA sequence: TGTGCCAGCAGCTTAGAAGCGACAGGGTATGGCTACACCTTC. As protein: CASSLEATGYGYTF.

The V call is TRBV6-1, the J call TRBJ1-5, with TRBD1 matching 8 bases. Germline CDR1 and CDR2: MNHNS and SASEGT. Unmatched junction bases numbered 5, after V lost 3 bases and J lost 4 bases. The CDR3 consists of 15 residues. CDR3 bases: TGTGCCAGCAGTGATTACCGACAGGGGAATCAGCCCCAGCATTTT. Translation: CASSDYRQGNQPQHF.

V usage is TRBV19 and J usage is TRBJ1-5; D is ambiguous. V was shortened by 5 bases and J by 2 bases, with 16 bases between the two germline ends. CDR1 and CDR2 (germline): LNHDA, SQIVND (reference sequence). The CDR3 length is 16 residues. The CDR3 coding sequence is TGTGCCAGTAGTCCCTTATACCTTTCGGGCAATCAGCCCCAGCATTTT. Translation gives CASSPLYLSGNQPQHF.

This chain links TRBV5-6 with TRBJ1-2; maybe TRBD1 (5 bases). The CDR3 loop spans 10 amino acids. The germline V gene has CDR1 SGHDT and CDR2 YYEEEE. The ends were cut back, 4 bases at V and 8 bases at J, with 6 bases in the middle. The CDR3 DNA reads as TGTGCCAGCAGCCCAGGGGGCTACACCTTC. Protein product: CASSPGGYTF.

The CDR3 spells CASKQGAGKLFF. The CDR3 DNA reads as TGTGCCAGTAAGCAGGGGGCAGGAAAACTGTTTTTT. The genes are TRBV19 and TRBJ1-4; 8 bases map to TRBD1. The CDR3 contains 12 residues. The V gene end was trimmed by 7 bases and the J gene end by 10 bases; junction bases not matched to a gene: 5. In germline, CDR1 is LNHDA, CDR2 SQIVND (reference sequence).

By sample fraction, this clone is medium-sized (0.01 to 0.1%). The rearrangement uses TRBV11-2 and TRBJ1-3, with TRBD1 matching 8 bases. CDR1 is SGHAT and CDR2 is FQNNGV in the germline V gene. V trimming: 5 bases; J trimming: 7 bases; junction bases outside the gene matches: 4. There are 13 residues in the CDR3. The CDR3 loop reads CASSVDRANTIYF. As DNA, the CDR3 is TGTGCCAGCAGCGTGGACAGGGCGAACACCATATATTTT.

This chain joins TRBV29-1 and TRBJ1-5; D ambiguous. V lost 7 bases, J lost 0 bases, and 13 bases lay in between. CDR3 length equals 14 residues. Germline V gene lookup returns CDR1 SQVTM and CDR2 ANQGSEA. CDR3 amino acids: CSASGFDSNQPQHF. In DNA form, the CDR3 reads TGCAGCGCCTCGGGGTTCGATAGCAATCAGCCCCAGCATTTT.

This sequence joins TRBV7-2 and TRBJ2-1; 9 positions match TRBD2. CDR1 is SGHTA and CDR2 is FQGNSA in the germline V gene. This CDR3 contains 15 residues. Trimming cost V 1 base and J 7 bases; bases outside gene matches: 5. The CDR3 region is CASSLGVSGGNEQFF. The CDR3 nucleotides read TGTGCCAGCAGCTTAGGAGTTAGCGGGGGTAATGAGCAGTTCTTC.

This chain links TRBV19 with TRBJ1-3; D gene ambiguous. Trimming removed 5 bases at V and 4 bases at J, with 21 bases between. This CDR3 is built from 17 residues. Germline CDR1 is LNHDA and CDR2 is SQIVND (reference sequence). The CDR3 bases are TGTGCCAGTAGTCCCTCCGACCGAGGGAGGTCCGGAAACACCATATATTTT. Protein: CASSPSDRGRSGNTIYF.

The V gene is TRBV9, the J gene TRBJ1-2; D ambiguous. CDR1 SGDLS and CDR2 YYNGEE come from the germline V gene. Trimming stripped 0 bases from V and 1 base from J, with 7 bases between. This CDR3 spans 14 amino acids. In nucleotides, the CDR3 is TGTGCCAGCAGCGTAGGCAGTATTAACTATGGCTACACCTTC. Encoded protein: CASSVGSINYGYTF.

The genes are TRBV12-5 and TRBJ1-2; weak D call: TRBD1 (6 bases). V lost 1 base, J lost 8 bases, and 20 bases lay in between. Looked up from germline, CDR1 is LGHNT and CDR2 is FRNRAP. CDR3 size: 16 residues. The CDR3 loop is CASGLATGMARMGYTF. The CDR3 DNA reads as TGTGCTAGTGGTTTGGCTACAGGGATGGCCCGTATGGGCTACACCTTC.

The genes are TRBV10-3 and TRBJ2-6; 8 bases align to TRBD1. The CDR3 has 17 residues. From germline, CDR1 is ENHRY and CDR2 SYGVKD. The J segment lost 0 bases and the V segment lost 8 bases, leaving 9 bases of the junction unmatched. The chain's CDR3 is CAIEAQGATSGANVLTF. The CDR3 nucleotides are TGTGCCATCGAGGCCCAGGGGGCTACCTCTGGGGCCAACGTCCTGACTTTC.

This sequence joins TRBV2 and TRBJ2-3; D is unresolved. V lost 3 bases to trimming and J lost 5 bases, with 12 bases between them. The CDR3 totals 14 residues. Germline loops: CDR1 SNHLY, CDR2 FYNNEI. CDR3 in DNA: TGTGCCAGCAGTGATGGCCAGGTGGAAGATACGCAGTATTTT. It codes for CASSDGQVEDTQYF.

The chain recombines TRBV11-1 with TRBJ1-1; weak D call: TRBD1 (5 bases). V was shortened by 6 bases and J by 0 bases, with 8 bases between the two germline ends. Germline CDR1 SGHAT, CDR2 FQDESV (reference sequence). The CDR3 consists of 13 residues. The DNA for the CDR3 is TGTGCCAGCAGGGCAGGGTTGAACACTGAAGCTTTCTTT. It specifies CASRAGLNTEAFF.

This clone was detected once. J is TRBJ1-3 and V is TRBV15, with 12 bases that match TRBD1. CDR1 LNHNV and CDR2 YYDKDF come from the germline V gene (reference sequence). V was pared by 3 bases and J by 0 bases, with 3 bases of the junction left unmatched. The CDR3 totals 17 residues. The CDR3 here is CATSRGQGAFSGNTIYF. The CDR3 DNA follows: TGTGCCACCAGCAGGGGACAGGGGGCCTTCTCTGGAAACACCATATATTTT.

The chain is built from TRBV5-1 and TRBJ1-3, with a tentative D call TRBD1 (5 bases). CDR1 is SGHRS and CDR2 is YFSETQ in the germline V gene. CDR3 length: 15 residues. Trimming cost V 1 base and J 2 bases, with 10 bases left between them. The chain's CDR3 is CASSLKGVAGNTIYF. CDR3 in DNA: TGCGCCAGCAGCTTGAAAGGGGTCGCTGGAAACACCATATATTTT.

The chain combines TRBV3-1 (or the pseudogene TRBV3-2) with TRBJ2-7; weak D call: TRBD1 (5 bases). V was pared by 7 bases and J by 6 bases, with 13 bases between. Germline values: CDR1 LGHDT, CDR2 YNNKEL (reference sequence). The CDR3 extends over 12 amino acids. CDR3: CASTKGRSEQYF. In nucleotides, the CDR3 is TGTGCCAGCACCAAGGGGCGGTCCGAGCAGTACTTC.

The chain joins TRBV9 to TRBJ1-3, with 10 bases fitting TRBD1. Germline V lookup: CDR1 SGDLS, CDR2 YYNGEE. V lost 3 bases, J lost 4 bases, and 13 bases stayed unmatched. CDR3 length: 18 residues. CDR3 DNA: TGTGCCAGCAGCGCCACTCCGACAGGGGGCTTGGGAGGAAACACCATATATTTT. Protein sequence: CASSATPTGGLGGNTIYF.